A single sample is the source of the 3 T cell receptor beta chains below, sequenced in a study of shared clonotypes between healthy human individuals. Clones were read by immunoSEQ multiplex PCR, and TCRdb kept only the in-frame ones, dropping some. Here the sample spans around 1.6 million clones, 98% being singletons. Sequencing was done on a sample of naive CD4+ T cells sorted from blood. Subset defined: CD45RA+ positively selected. Receptors were obtained from a man under 40 in good health.

The chain links TRBV5-8 to TRBJ1-2; weak D call: TRBD1 (5 bases). This CDR3 has 15 residues. Germline loops: CDR1 SGHTS, CDR2 YDEGEE. The V end was cut by 5 bases, the J end by 1 base, with 15 bases between. The CDR3: CASRARGTNNYGYTF. The CDR3, as DNA: TGTGCCAGCAGGGCGCGGGGCACGAATAACTATGGCTACACCTTC.

V gene TRBV7-6 combines with J gene TRBJ1-4; 7 bases are shared with TRBD1. Trimming at V came to 1 base and at J to 10 bases, leaving 18 bases not matched to a gene. Germline CDR1 SGHVS, CDR2 FNYEAQ. CDR3 length: 18 residues. Here the CDR3 DNA reads TGTGCCAGCAGCTTAGAAGTTCAGGGGGGCTTTCGGTCGGGAAAACTGTTTTTT. It is translated as CASSLEVQGGFRSGKLFF.

The chain couples TRBV6-1 to TRBJ1-3; D unclear. The CDR3 has 15 residues. The germline V gene has CDR1 MNHNS and CDR2 SASEGT. Trimming removed 6 bases at V and 0 bases at J, with 12 bases between. The CDR3 is CASSEHGPSGNTIYF. The CDR3 DNA reads TGTGCCAGCAGCGAGCATGGCCCCTCTGGAAACACCATATATTTT.